The entry that follows covers one T cell receptor beta chain sequence. The data stem from a study of tumour-infiltrating T cells in Burkitt lymphoma. Study context: Survival, overall and progression-free, tracked with productive clonality.

TCRdb's copy holds only in-frame clones and misses some; the assay was immunoSEQ multiplex PCR. Of around 9,900 clones listed, around 62% are singletons. The CDR3 runs 17 residues. Trimming removed 4 bases from V and 4 bases from J; junction bases left unmatched: 12. Looked up from germline, CDR1 is SGHRS and CDR2 is YFSETQ. The sequence came from a human donor with diffuse large B-cell lymphoma. The source material was tumor tissue. This chain uses TRBV5-1 with TRBJ1-3, with TRBD1 matching over 9 bases. The CDR3 region has the DNA TGCGCCAGCAGCCTTCCGGGACAGGGAACGGGCGGAAACACCATATATTTT. This sequence encodes CASSLPGQGTGGNTIYF.